The 6 T cell receptor beta chains in this list originate from one sample, sequenced in a study of blood T cell repertoires in COVID-19. Sequencing was performed with immunoSEQ multiplex PCR; in TCRdb, only in-frame clones are kept and a portion is missing. Of about 100,000 clones in the sample, roughly 85% are singletons; the top ten hold under 3.5%. Sequenced material: PBMCs or T cells enriched from blood (not recorded which). The source is a woman aged 45-60 years who had recovered from COVID-19.

This chain connects TRBV7-9 to TRBJ1-1; D may be TRBD1 (6 bases). CDR1 is SEHNR and CDR2 is FQNEAQ in the germline V gene (reference sequence). The CDR3 runs to 16 residues. V gave up 5 bases and J gave up 3 bases, with 19 bases separating them. The CDR3 DNA is TGTGCCAGCAGCCTTCTAGGGGGGGGGCCCCACACTGAAGCTTTCTTT. Residues: CASSLLGGGPHTEAFF. Combining the CDR3 with reference TRBV7-9 and TRBJ1-1 gives the whole variable domain DTGVSQNPRHKITKRGQNVTFRCDPISEHNRLYWYRQTLGQGPEFLTYFQNEAQLEKSRLLSDRFSAERPKGSFSTLEIQRTEQGDSAMYLCASSLLGGGPHTEAFFGQGTRLTVV.

J is TRBJ1-1 and V is TRBV5-1, with unresolved D. Trimming took off 0 bases at V and 4 bases at J, with 13 bases between the two ends. CDR1 SGHRS and CDR2 YFSETQ come from the germline V gene. CDR3 size: 15 residues. CDR3 nucleotides: TGCGCCAGCAGCTTGGCGGTGAACAGTCCCACTGAAGCTTTCTTT. Translating it yields CASSLAVNSPTEAFF.

In DNA, the CDR3 is TGTGCCAGCAGCCAAAAAAACAGGGGAGGACTCTCTGGGGCCAACGTCCTGACTTTC. It yields the protein CASSQKNRGGLSGANVLTF. The V gene is TRBV3-1 (or the pseudogene TRBV3-2), the J gene TRBJ2-6, with D perhaps TRBD1 (7 bases). The CDR3 length is 19 residues. The germline V gene has CDR1 LGHDT and CDR2 YNNKEL (reference sequence). Trimming shortened V by 2 bases and J by 0 bases, and 17 bases separated the two germline ends.

This chain connects TRBV11-2 to TRBJ2-1, with D unclear. CDR1 is SGHAT, CDR2 FQNNGV, per germline. CDR3 length: 15 amino acids. V was clipped by 0 bases and J by 4 bases, with 10 bases between them. The CDR3 DNA is TGTGCCAGCAGCTTAGACGGAGTAATGTACAATGAGCAGTTCTTC. It specifies CASSLDGVMYNEQFF.

The rearrangement links TRBV9 to TRBJ2-1, with 8 bases that match TRBD1. Per the germline V gene, CDR1 is SGDLS and CDR2 is YYNGEE. The CDR3 loop spans 17 amino acids. V was pared by 4 bases and J by 3 bases, with 12 bases of the junction left unmatched. CDR3 sequence: CASSPRVGRGLYNEQFF. CDR3 in DNA: TGTGCCAGCAGCCCGAGGGTCGGCAGGGGGCTCTACAATGAGCAGTTCTTC.

This chain links TRBV7-9 with TRBJ2-7; 8 positions match TRBD1. V was clipped by 5 bases and J by 5 bases; unmatched bases: 11. Per germline, CDR1 SEHNR and CDR2 FQNEAQ (reference sequence). The CDR3 runs to 15 residues. CDR3 residues: CASSASGTGVNEQYF. CDR3 DNA: TGTGCCAGCAGCGCCTCCGGGACAGGAGTAAACGAGCAGTACTTC.